What follows describes a single T cell receptor beta chain. The antigen is undetermined. The CDR3 has 16 amino acids. Per germline, CDR1 MDHEN and CDR2 SYDVKM. The ends were cut back, 2 bases at V and 4 bases at J, with 12 bases in the middle. This record belongs to a study of blood T cells in healthy people across ages. The overall study: Template-switching capture recovered about one barcoded beta molecule per two T cells.

Findings of the study overall: It was not known whether donors were CMV positive (a possible confounder of expanded clonotype changes).

Using a J-beta primer mix together with a sample-barcoded 5' primer, a second PCR was run for roughly 7 to 11 cycles. Each cDNA was tagged by a template-switch adaptor containing 12 random nucleotides. TCRdb processed the 5' RACE reads anew with MiXCR; each CDR3 protein has one entry. The table lists 1,800,000 or so distinct CDR3 sequences, roughly 43% of them singletons. The receptor comes from a human donor in good health. The chain joins TRBV28 to TRBJ2-6; no firm D call. The specimen sequenced was blood. CDR3 amino acids: CASSLTAAEGANVLTF. The CDR3 DNA sequence: TGTGCCAGCAGTTTAACAGCTGCAGAAGGGGCCAACGTCCTGACTTTC.